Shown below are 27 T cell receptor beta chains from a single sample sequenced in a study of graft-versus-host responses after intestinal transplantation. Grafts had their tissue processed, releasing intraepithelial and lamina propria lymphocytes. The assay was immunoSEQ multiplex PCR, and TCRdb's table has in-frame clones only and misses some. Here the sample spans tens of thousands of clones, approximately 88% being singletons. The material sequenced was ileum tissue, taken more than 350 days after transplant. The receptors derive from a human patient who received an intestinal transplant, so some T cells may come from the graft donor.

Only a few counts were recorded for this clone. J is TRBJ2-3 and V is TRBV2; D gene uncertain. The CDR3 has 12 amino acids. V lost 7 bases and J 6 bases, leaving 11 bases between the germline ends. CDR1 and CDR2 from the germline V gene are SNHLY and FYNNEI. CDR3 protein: CASNIATDTQYF. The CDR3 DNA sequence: TGTGCCAGCAACATAGCCACCGATACGCAGTATTTT.

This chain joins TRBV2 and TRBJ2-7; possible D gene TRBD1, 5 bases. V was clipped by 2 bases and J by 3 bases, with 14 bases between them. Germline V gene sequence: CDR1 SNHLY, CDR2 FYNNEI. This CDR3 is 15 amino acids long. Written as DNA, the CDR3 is TGTGCCAGCAGTGAACTGCTGACAGTGCGCTACGAGCAGTACTTC. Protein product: CASSELLTVRYEQYF. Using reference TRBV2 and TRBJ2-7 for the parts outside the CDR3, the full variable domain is EPEVTQTPSHQVTQMGQEVILRCVPISNHLYFYWYRQILGQKVEFLVSFYNNEISEKSEIFDDQFSVERPDGSNFTLKIRSTKLEDSAMYFCASSELLTVRYEQYFGPGTRLTVT.

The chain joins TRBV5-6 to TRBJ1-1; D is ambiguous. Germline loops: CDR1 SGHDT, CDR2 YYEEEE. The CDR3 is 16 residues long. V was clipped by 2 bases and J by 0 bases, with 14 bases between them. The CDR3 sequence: CASSLIEQSLNTEAFF. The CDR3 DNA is TGTGCCAGCAGCTTAATTGAACAGTCCTTGAACACTGAAGCTTTCTTT.

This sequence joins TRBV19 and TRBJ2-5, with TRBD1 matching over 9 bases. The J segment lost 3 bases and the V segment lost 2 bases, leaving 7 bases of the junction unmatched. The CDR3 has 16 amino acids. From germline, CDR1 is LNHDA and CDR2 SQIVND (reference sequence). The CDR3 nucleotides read TGTGCCAGTAGTATACTTGGGACAGGGTACGAAGAGACCCAGTACTTC. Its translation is CASSILGTGYEETQYF.

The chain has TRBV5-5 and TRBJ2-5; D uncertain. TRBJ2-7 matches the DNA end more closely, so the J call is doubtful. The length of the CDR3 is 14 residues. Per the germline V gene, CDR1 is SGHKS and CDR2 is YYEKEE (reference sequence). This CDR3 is CASSSVDGTYEQYF. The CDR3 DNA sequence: TGTGCCAGCAGCTCGGTAGACGGAACCTACGAGCAGTACTTC.

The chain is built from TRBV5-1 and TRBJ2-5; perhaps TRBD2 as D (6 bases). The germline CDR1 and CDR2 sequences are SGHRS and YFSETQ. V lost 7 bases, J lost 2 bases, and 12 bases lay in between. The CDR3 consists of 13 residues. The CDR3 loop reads CASGGPGQETQYF. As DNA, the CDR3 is TGCGCCAGCGGAGGGCCGGGGCAAGAGACCCAGTACTTC. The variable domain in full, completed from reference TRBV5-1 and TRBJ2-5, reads KAGVTQTPRYLIKTRGQQVTLSCSPISGHRSVSWYQQTPGQGLQFLFEYFSETQRNKGNFPGRFSGRQFSNSRSEMNVSTLELGDSALYLCASGGPGQETQYFGPGTRLLVL.

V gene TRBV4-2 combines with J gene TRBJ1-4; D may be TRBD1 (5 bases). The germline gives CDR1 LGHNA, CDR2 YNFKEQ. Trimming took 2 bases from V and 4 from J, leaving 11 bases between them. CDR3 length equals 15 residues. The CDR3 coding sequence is TGTGCCAGCAGCCAAAAATGGGGCCTTAATGAAAAACTGTTTTTT. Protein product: CASSQKWGLNEKLFF.

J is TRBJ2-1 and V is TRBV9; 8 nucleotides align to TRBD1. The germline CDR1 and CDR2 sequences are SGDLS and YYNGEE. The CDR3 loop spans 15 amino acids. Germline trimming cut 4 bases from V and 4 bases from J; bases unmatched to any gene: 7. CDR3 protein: CASSQAGQAYNEQFF. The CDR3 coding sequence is TGTGCCAGCAGCCAGGCGGGACAGGCATACAATGAGCAGTTCTTC.

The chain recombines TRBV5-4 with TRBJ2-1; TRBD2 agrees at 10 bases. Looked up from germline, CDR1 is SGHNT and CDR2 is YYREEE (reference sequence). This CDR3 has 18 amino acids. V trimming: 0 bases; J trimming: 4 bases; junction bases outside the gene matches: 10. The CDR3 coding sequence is TGTGCCAGCAGCTTGGGGGATATGGGACTAGCGCCTTACAATGAGCAGTTCTTC. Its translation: CASSLGDMGLAPYNEQFF.

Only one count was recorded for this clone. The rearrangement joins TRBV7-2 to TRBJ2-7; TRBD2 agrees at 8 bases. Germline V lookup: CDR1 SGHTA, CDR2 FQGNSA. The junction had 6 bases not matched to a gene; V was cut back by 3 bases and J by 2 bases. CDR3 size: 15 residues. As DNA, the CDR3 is TGTGCCAGCAGCTTGCTAGCGGGTGCCGCCTACGAGCAGTACTTC. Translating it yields CASSLLAGAAYEQYF.

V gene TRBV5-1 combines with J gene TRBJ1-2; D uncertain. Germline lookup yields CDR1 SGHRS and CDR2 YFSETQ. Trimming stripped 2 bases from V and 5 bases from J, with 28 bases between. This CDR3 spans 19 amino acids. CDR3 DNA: TGCGCCAGCAGCTTTCGGTTTATGGAGACAAACCCCAAAGGGTATGGCTACACCTTC. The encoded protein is CASSFRFMETNPKGYGYTF.

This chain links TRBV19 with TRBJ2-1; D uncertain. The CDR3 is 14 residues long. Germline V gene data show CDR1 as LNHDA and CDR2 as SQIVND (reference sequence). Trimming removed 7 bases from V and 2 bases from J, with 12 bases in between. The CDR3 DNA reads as TGTGCCAGTACCACCGGACGGACCTACAATGAGCAGTTCTTC. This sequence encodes CASTTGRTYNEQFF.

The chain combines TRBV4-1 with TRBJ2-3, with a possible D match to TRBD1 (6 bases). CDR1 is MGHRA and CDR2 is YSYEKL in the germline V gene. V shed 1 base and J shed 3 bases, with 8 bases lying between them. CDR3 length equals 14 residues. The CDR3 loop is CASSQVTGTDTQYF. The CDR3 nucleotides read TGCGCCAGCAGCCAAGTGACAGGTACAGATACGCAGTATTTT.

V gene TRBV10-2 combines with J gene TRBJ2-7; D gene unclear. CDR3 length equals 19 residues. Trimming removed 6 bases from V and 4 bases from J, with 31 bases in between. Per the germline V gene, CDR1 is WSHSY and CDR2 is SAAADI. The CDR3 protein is CASRGKGILPGPNNYEQYF. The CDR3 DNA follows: TGCGCCAGCAGAGGGAAAGGTATCCTGCCGGGTCCTAACAATTACGAGCAGTACTTC.

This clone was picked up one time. CDR3 sequence: CASSEAGVGDTQYF. The CDR3 DNA reads as TGTGCCAGCAGCGAAGCGGGGGTAGGGGATACGCAGTATTTT. The genes are TRBV13 and TRBJ2-3; 8 bases match TRBD2. After removal of 5 bases from V and 6 bases from J, the junction contained 7 bases not matched to a gene. This CDR3 contains 14 residues. Looked up from germline, CDR1 is PRHDT and CDR2 is FYEKMQ (reference sequence).

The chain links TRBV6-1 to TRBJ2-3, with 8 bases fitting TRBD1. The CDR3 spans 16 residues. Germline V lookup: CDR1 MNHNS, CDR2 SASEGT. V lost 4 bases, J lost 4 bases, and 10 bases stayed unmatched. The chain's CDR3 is CASSGSGTGLADTQYF. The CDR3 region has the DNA TGTGCCAGCAGTGGCTCCGGGACAGGTCTGGCAGATACGCAGTATTTT.

The DNA of the CDR3 is TGTGCCACGTATGACAGGGAACCCTACGAGCAGTACTTC. Amino acids: CATYDREPYEQYF. The genes are TRBV28 and TRBJ2-7; 7 bases line up with TRBD1. Germline loops: CDR1 MDHEN, CDR2 SYDVKM. V lost 10 bases and J lost 2; bases outside the gene matches: 8. This CDR3 is 13 amino acids long.

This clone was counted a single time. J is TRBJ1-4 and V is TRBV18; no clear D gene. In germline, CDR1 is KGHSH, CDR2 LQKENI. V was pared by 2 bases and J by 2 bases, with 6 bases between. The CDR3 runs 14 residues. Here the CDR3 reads CASSPTGTNEKLFF. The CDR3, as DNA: TGTGCCAGCTCACCAACTGGGACTAATGAAAAACTGTTTTTT.

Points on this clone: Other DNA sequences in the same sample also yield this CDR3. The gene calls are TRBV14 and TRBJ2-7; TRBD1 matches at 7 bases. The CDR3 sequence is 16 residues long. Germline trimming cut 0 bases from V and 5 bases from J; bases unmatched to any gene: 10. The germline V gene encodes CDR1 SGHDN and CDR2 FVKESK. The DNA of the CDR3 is TGTGCCAGCAGCCAAGAAGGCTCAGGGACAGTGGACGAGCAGTACTTC. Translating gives CASSQEGSGTVDEQYF.

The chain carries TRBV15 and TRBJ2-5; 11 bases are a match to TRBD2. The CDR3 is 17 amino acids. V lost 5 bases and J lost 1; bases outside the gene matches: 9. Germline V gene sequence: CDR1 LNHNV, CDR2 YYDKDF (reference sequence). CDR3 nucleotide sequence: TGTGCCACCAGCGCTACTCCGGGACTAGCGGCCCAAGAGACCCAGTACTTC. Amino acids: CATSATPGLAAQETQYF.

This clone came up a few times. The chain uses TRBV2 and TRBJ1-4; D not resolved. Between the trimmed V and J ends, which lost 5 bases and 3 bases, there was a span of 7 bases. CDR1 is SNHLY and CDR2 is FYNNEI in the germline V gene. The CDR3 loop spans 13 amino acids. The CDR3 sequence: CASSWGANEKLFF. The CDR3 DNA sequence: TGTGCCAGCAGTTGGGGAGCTAATGAAAAACTGTTTTTT.

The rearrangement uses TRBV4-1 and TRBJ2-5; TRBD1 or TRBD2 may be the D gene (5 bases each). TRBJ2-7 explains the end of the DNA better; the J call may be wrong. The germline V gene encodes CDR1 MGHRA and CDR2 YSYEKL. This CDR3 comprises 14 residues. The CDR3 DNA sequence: TGCGCCAGCAGCCCCGGGACGGAAGGGACCGAGCAGTACTTC. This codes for CASSPGTEGTEQYF.

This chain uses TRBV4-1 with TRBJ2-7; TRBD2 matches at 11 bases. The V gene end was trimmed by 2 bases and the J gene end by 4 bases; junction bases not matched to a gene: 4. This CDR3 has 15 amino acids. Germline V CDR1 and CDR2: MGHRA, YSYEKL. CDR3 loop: CASSQPTSGSYEQYF. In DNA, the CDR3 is TGCGCCAGCAGCCAACCAACTAGCGGGAGTTACGAGCAGTACTTC.

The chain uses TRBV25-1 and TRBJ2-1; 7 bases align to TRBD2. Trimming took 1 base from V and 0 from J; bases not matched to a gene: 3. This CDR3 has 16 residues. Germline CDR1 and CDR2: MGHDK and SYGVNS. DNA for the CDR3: TGTGCCAGCAGTGAATTCGGGGGGAGCTCCTACAATGAGCAGTTCTTC. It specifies CASSEFGGSSYNEQFF.

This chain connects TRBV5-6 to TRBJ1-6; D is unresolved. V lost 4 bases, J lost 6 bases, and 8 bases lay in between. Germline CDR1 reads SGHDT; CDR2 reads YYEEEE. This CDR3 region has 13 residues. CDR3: CASSLYTNSPLHF. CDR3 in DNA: TGTGCCAGCAGCCTTTACACTAATTCACCCCTCCACTTT.

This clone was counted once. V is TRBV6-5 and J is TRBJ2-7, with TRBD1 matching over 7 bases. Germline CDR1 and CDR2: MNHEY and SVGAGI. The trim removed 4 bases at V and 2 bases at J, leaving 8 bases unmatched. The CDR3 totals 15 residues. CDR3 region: CASSSDRVIAYEQYF. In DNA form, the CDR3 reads TGTGCCAGCAGTTCCGACAGGGTAATAGCCTACGAGCAGTACTTC.

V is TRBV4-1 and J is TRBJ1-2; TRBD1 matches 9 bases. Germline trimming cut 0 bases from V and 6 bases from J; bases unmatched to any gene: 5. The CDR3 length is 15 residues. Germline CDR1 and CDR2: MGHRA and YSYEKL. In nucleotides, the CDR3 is TGCGCCAGCAGCCAAGATGACAGGGGGTTAGATGGCTACACCTTC. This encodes CASSQDDRGLDGYTF.